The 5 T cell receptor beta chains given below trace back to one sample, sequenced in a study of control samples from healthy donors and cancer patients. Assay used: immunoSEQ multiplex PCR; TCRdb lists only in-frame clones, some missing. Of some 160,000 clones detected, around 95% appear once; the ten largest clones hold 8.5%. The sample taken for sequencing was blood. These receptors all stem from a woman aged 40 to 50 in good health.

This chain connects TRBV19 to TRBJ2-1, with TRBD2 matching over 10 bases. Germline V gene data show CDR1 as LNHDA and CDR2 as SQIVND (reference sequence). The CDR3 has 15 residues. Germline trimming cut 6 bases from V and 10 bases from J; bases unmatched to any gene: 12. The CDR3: CASRALAGGRREQFF. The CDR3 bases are TGTGCCAGTAGAGCATTAGCGGGAGGCCGGAGGGAGCAGTTCTTC.

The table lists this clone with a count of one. The CDR3: CADRGSSYEQYF. Here the CDR3 DNA reads TGTGCCGACAGGGGGAGCTCCTACGAGCAGTACTTC. V usage is TRBV11-2 and J usage is TRBJ2-7; 9 positions match TRBD1. This CDR3 is 12 amino acids long. Losses at the gene ends were 11 bases for V and 0 bases for J; bases not matched to a gene: 2. The germline gives CDR1 SGHAT, CDR2 FQNNGV.

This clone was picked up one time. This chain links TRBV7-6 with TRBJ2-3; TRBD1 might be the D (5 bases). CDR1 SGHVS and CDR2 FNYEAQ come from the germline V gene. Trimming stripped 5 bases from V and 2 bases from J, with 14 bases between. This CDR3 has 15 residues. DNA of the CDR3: TGTGCCAGCAGCCTACGGAAGGGGCACACAGATACGCAGTATTTT. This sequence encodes CASSLRKGHTDTQYF.

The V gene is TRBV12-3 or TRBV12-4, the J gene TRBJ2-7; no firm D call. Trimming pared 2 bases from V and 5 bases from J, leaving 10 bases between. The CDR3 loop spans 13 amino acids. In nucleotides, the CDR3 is TGTGCCAGCAGTTTAAGGGCCCGGGACGAGCAGTACTTC. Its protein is CASSLRARDEQYF.

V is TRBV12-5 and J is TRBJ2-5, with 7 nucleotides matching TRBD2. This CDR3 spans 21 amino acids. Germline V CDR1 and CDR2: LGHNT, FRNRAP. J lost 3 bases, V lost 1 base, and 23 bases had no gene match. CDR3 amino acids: CASGLAPGRSFGGRREETQYF. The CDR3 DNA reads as TGTGCTAGTGGTTTGGCCCCGGGTCGTAGCTTTGGCGGGAGAAGGGAAGAGACCCAGTACTTC.